These T cell receptor beta chains were read from a single sample in a study of blood T cells in healthy people across ages. Each CDR3 protein gets one entry after TCRdb re-called the 5' RACE reads with MiXCR. The sample carries 2 million or so distinct CDR3 sequences, roughly 49% recorded once. Sequencing was performed on blood. The receptor source for this set is a woman aged 40 to 50 in good health. Both conserved end residues are part of each CDR3. A D gene is named only where the DNA matches it firmly. Clone size is stated in some rows and not others, as once, few, many or a class when expanded.

NA	TRBV20-1	TRBD1	TRBJ2-6	CSARQGQGVAGANVLTF	TGCAGTGCTAGACAGGGACAGGGGGTTGCTGGGGCCAACGTCCTGACTTTC
NA	TRBV6-7	TRBD1	TRBJ2-7	CASSRPRQGRSEQYF	TGTGCCAGCAGTCGCCCGCGACAGGGTCGAAGCGAGCAGTACTTC
NA	TRBV7-2	NA	TRBJ2-5	CASSLGRQTQYF	TGTGCCAGCAGCTTAGGGAGGCAGACCCAGTACTTC
NA	TRBV29-1	NA	TRBJ2-1	CSGGGVSYNEQFF	TGCAGCGGGGGCGGGGTTTCCTACAATGAGCAGTTCTTC
NA	TRBV2	NA	TRBJ2-5	CASSQGRKRVETQYF	TGTGCCAGCAGCCAAGGACGCAAAAGAGTGGAGACCCAGTACTTC
NA	TRBV4-3	NA	TRBJ1-5	CASSQDSAEQPQHF	TGCGCCAGCAGTCAGGACTCCGCGGAACAGCCCCAGCATTTT
NA	TRBV5-1	NA	TRBJ1-2	CASSPRVGDGYTF	TGCGCCAGCAGCCCCCGAGTGGGAGATGGCTACACCTTC
NA	TRBV4-3	TRBD1	TRBJ1-2	CASSQGTGTGPYGYTF	TGCGCCAGCAGCCAAGGAACCGGGACAGGGCCCTATGGCTACACCTTC
few	TRBV10-1	NA	TRBJ2-4	CASSESGRNIQYF	TGCGCCAGCAGTGAGTCGGGCAGAAACATTCAGTACTTC
NA	TRBV9	NA	TRBJ2-1	CASSVDSVRSYNEQFF	TGTGCCAGCAGCGTAGATTCCGTCCGCTCCTACAATGAGCAGTTCTTC
NA	TRBV7-9	NA	TRBJ1-6	CASSLGARSPLHF	TGTGCCAGCAGCTTAGGGGCTAGGTCACCCCTCCACTTT
few	TRBV18	NA	TRBJ2-5	CASSPDGLGETQYF	TGTGCCAGCTCCCCGGACGGCTTGGGGGAGACCCAGTACTTC
once	TRBV12-3/TRBV12-4	NA	TRBJ1-4	CASHMLGAADEKLFF	TGTGCCAGCCATATGTTGGGGGCAGCTGATGAAAAACTGTTTTTT
few	TRBV4-3	NA	TRBJ1-2	CASSQYGTGGYGYTF	TGCGCCAGCAGCCAATACGGGACCGGGGGGTATGGCTACACCTTC
many	TRBV15	NA	TRBJ2-7	CATSRGAEDLYEQYF	TGTGCCACCAGCAGAGGAGCCGAGGATCTCTACGAGCAGTACTTC
few	TRBV12-3/TRBV12-4	TRBD1	TRBJ1-6	CASSSDRNNSPLHF	TGTGCCAGCAGTTCGGACAGGAATAATTCACCCCTCCACTTT
NA	TRBV7-9	NA	TRBJ2-1	CASSTRLSGNEQFF	TGTGCCAGCAGCACCCGCCTTTCCGGCAATGAGCAGTTCTTC
NA	TRBV7-8	NA	TRBJ2-5	CASSLGGTLGETQYF	TGTGCCAGCAGCTTAGGTGGGACCCTGGGGGAGACCCAGTACTTC
NA	TRBV6-5	NA	TRBJ2-1	CASSYGDSSYNEQFF	TGTGCCAGCAGTTACGGGGATTCCTCCTACAATGAGCAGTTCTTC
NA	TRBV27	NA	TRBJ1-5	CASSSGRPQPQHF	TGTGCCAGCAGTTCGGGGAGGCCCCAGCCCCAGCATTTT
NA	TRBV7-2	NA	TRBJ1-2	CASRPTGLGYGYTF	TGTGCCAGCAGACCCACAGGGCTCGGCTATGGCTACACCTTC
NA	TRBV27	TRBD2	TRBJ2-7	CASSLRSRGGYEQYF	TGTGCCAGCAGTTTAAGGTCGCGGGGGGGCTACGAGCAGTACTTC
NA	TRBV28	TRBD1	TRBJ2-1	CAGGTGGLASHNEQFF	TGTGCCGGTGGGACAGGGGGATTGGCTAGCCACAATGAGCAGTTCTTC
NA	TRBV24-1	NA	TRBJ2-7	CATSEDRFNEQYF	TGTGCCACCAGTGAAGACAGGTTTAATGAGCAGTACTTC